This T cell receptor beta chain was recovered during a study of T cells in Graves' hyperthyroidism and ophthalmopathy. Unmatched junction bases numbered 10, after V lost 4 bases and J lost 4 bases. CDR3 size: 16 residues. In germline, CDR1 is SGHNT, CDR2 YYREEE (reference sequence). Study-wide results and caveats: From stable hyperthyroidism, ophthalmopathy was separated by a 13 V-J model.

RNA transcripts served as the template for amplifying TCR beta CDR3 regions. The HTBI primer set served for first-round RT-PCR of the TCR CDR3. MiXCR, applied by TCRdb to the multiplex PCR reads, yields one record per CDR3 protein. The repertoire holds around 700,000 distinct CDR3 sequences, with roughly a third as singletons. Over 18 months, lack of ophthalmopathy progression marked Graves' hyperthyroidism as stable. The PBMCs studied were ones that came from roughly 11 ml fresh peripheral blood. This clonotype was detected ten times or more. No antigen is known for it. The chain uses TRBV5-4 and TRBJ2-2; the match to TRBD2 covers 7 bases. The sequence derives from a woman in her thirties or forties with Graves' hyperthyroidism. The specimen was blood. The CDR3 nucleotides are TGTGCCAGCAGCCCTGGGACTACCCGAAGCACCGGGGAGCTGTTTTTT. Translating it yields CASSPGTTRSTGELFF.